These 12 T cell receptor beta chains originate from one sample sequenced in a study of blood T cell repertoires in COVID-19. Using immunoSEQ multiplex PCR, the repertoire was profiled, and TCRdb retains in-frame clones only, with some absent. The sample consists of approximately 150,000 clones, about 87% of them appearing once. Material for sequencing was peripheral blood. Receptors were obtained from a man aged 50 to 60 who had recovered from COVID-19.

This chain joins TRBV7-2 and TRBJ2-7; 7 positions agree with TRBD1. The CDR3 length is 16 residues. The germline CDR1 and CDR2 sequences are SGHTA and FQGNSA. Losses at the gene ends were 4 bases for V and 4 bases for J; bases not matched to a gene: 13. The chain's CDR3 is CASSSPERGLVYEQYF. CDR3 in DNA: TGTGCCAGCAGCTCTCCAGAGAGGGGGCTGGTATACGAGCAGTACTTC.

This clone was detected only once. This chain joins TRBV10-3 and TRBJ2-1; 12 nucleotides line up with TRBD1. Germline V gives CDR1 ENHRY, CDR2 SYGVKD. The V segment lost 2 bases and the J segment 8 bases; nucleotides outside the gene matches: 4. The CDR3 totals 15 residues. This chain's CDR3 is CAISEGTGGVDEQFF. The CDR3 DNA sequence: TGTGCCATCAGTGAGGGGACAGGGGGCGTCGATGAGCAGTTCTTC.

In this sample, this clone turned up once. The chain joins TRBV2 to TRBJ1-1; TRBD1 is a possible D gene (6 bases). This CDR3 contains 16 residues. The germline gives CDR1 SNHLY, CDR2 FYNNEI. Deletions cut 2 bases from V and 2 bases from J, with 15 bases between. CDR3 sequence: CASSENRAGENTEAFF. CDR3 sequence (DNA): TGTGCCAGCAGTGAAAACAGGGCAGGGGAAAACACTGAAGCTTTCTTT. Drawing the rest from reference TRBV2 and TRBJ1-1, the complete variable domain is EPEVTQTPSHQVTQMGQEVILRCVPISNHLYFYWYRQILGQKVEFLVSFYNNEISEKSEIFDDQFSVERPDGSNFTLKIRSTKLEDSAMYFCASSENRAGENTEAFFGQGTRLTVV.

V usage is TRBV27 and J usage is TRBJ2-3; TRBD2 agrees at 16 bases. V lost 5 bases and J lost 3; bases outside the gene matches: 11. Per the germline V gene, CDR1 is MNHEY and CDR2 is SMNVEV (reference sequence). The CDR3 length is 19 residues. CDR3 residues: CASSPGLAGGPLITDTQYF. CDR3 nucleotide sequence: TGTGCCAGCAGTCCGGGACTAGCGGGGGGGCCTCTTATTACAGATACGCAGTATTTT.

Here the CDR3 reads CASQDRGSSYEQYF. The DNA for the CDR3 is TGTGCCTCTCAAGACAGGGGCAGCTCCTACGAGCAGTACTTC. The V and J genes are TRBV5-4 and TRBJ2-7; TRBD1 agrees at 8 bases. Trimming removed 10 bases from V and 0 bases from J; junction bases left unmatched: 9. This CDR3 is 14 amino acids long. Germline V CDR1 and CDR2: SGHNT, YYREEE (reference sequence).

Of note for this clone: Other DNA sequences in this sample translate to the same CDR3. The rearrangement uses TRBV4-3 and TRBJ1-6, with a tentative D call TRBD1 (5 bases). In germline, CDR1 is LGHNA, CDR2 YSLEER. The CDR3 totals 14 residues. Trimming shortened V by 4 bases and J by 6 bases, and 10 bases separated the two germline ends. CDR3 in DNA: TGCGCCAGCAGCCGGCAGGGTTCTAATTCACCCCTCCACTTT. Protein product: CASSRQGSNSPLHF.

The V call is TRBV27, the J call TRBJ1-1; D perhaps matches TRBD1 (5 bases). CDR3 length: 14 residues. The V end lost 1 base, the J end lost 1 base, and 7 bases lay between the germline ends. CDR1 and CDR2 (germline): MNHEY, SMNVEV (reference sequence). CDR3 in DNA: TGTGCCAGCAGTTTATGGGGGGGGAACACTGAAGCTTTCTTT. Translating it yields CASSLWGGNTEAFF.

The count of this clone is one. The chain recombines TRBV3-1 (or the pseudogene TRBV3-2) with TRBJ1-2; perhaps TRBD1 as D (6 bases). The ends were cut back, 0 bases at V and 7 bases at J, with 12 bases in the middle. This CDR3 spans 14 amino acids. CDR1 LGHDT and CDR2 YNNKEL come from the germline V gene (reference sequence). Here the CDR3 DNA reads TGTGCCAGCAGCCAAGAAACAGGGCGGACTGGCTACACCTTC. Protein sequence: CASSQETGRTGYTF.

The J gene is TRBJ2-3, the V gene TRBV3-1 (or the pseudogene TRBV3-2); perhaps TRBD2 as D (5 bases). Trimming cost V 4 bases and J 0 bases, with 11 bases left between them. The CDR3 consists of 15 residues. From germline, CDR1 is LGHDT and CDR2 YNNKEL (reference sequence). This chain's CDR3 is CASSLDWTSTDTQYF. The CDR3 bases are TGTGCCAGCAGCCTTGACTGGACTAGCACAGATACGCAGTATTTT.

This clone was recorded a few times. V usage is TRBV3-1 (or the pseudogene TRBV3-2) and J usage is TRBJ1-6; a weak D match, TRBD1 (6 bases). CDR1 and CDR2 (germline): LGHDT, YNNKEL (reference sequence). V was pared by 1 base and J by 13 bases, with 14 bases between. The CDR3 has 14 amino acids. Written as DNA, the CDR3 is TGTGCCAGCAGCCAAGGCCGGGACACGGGTCCCCTCCACTTT. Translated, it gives CASSQGRDTGPLHF.

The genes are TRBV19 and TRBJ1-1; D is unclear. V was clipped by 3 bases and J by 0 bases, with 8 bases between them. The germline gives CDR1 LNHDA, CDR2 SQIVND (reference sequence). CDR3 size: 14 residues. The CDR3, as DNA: TGTGCCAGTAGTATGCCCGCAGTGAACACTGAAGCTTTCTTT. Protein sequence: CASSMPAVNTEAFF.

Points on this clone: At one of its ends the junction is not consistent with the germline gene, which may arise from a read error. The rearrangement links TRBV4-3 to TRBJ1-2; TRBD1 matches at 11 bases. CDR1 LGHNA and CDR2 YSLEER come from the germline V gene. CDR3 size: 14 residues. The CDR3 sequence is CASSQGGTGGLFSF. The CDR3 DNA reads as TGCGCCAGCAGCCAAGGTGGGACAGGGGGACTTTTCTCCTTC.